This T cell receptor (beta chain) was recovered during a study of blood T cell repertoires in COVID-19. Living in 24 US areas, the participants were between roughly 18 and 90 years of age. Participants' own reports of clinical history determined their cohort assignment. No more than 2 weeks before study entry, exposed participants had met a case of COVID-19. Looked up from germline, CDR1 is MNHNS and CDR2 is SASEGT. Trimming stripped 3 bases from V and 8 bases from J, with 16 bases between. The CDR3 is made up of 14 amino acids. TCRdb's copy holds only in-frame clones and misses some; the assay was immunoSEQ multiplex PCR. The table includes about 200,000 clones, 75% to 90% detected once.

The sample was PBMCs or T cells enriched from blood (not recorded which). The TCR sequence derives from a woman in her 30s who had been exposed to COVID-19. The chain employs TRBV6-1 and TRBJ1-2; D might be TRBD1 (6 bases). The CDR3 bases are TGTGCCAGCAGTGACAACACAGGGAACAGCGGCTACACCTTC. Translation: CASSDNTGNSGYTF.